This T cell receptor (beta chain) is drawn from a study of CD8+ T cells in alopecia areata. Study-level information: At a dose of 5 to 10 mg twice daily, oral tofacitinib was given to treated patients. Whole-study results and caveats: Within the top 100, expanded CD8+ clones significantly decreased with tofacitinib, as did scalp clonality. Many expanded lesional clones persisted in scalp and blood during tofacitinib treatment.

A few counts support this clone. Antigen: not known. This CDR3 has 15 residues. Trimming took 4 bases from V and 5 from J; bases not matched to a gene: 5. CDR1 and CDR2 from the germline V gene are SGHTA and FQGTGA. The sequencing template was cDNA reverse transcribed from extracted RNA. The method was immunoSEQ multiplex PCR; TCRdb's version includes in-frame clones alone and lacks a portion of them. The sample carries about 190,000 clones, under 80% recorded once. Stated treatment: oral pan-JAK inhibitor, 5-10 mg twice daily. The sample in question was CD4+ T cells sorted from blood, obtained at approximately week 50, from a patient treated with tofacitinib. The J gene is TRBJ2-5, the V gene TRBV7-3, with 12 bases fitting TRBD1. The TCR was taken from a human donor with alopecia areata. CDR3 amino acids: CASSSGTGGPETQYF. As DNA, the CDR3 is TGTGCCAGCAGCTCCGGGACAGGGGGCCCGGAGACCCAGTACTTC.